This entry is about one T cell receptor (beta chain). What it recognizes is unknown. The source of the sample is a study of T cell responses to AZD1222 COVID-19 vaccine. V shed 1 base and J shed 8 bases, with 17 bases lying between them. This CDR3 region has 15 residues. CDR1 is SGHVS, CDR2 FQNEAQ, per germline. Clones were sequenced by immunoSEQ multiplex PCR, and TCRdb holds only the in-frame ones, with some missing. The table has fewer than 200,000 clones, 88% seen once. Notes on the study in general: Researchers took repertoire samples only after the peak T cell response had come. Reportedly, nearly half of unique spike TCRs recognized epitopes outside B.1.351/B.1.1.7 mutations. Donors were mostly white British, more females; clonal diversity possibly underestimated.

This sequence originates from an adult who received the AZD1222 COVID-19 vaccine. The sequencing here drew on peripheral blood, taken 28 days after the second AZD1222 dose. V gene TRBV7-8 combines with J gene TRBJ1-1; TRBD1 might be the D (5 bases). The CDR3 coding sequence is TGTGCCAGCAGCTTAGTGGGACTGACACGGGGGGAAGCTTTCTTT. Amino acids: CASSLVGLTRGEAFF.